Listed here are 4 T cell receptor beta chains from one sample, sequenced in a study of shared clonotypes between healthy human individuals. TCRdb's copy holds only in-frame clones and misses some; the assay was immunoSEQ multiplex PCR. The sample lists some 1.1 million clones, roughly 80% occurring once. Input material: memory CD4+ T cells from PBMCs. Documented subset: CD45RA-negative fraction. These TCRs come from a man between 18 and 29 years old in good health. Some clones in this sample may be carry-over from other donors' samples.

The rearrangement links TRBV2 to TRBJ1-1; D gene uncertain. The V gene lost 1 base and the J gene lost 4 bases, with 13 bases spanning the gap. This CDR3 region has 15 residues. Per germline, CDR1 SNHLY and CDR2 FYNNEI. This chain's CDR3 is CASSEGLSEGTEAFF. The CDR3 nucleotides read TGTGCCAGCAGTGAAGGTCTTTCAGAGGGCACTGAAGCTTTCTTT. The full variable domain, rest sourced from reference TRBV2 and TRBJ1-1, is EPEVTQTPSHQVTQMGQEVILRCVPISNHLYFYWYRQILGQKVEFLVSFYNNEISEKSEIFDDQFSVERPDGSNFTLKIRSTKLEDSAMYFCASSEGLSEGTEAFFGQGTRLTVV.

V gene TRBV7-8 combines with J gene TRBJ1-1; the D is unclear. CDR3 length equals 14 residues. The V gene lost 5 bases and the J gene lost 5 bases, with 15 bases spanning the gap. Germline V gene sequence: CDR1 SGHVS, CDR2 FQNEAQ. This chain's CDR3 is CASSPREAGTEAFF. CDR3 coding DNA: TGTGCCAGCAGCCCACGCGAAGCTGGTACTGAAGCTTTCTTT.

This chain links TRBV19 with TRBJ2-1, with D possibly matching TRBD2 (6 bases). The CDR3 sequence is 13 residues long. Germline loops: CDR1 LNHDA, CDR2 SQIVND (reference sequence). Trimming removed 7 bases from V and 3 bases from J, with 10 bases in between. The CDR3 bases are TGTGCCAGTAAACGGCGGGACTACAATGAGCAGTTCTTC. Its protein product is CASKRRDYNEQFF.

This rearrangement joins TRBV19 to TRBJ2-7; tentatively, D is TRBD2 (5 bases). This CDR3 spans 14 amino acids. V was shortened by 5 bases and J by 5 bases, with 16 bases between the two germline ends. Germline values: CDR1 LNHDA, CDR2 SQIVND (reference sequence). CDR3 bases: TGTGCCAGTAGTTCTCGATCGAGGGCCCACGAGCAGTACTTC. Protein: CASSSRSRAHEQYF.